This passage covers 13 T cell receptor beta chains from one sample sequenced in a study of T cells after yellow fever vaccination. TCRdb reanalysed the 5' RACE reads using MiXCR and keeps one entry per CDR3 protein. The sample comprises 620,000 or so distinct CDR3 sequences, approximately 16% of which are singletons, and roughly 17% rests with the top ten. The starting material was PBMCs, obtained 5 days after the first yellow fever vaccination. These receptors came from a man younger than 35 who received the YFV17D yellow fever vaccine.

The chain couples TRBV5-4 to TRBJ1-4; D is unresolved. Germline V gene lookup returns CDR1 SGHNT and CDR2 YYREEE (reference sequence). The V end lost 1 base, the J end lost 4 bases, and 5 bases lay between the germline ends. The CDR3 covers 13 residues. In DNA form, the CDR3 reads TGTGCCAGCAGCTTGAACCTTAATGAAAAACTGTTTTTT. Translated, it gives CASSLNLNEKLFF.

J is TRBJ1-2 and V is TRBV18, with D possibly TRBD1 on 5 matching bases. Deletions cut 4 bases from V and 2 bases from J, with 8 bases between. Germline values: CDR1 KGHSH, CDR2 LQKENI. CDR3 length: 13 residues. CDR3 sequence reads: CASSQDTNYGYTF. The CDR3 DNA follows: TGTGCCAGCTCACAGGACACAAACTATGGCTACACCTTC. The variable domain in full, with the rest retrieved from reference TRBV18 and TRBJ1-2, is NAGVMQNPRHLVRRRGQEARLRCSPMKGHSHVYWYRQLPEEGLKFMVYLQKENIIDESGMPKERFSAEFPKEGPSILRIQQVVRGDSAAYFCASSQDTNYGYTFGSGTRLTVV.

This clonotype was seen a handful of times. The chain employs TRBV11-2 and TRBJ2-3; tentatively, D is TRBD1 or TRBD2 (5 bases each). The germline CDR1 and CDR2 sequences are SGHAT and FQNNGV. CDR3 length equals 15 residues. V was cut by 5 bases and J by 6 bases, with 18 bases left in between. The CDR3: CASSPQPRGEDTQYF. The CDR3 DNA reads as TGTGCCAGCAGCCCGCAACCGCGAGGGGAGGATACGCAGTATTTT.

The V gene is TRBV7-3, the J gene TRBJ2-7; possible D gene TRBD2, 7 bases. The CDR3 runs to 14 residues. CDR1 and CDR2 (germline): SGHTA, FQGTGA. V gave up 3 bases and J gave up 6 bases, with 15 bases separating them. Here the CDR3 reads CASSFTGGPGEQYF. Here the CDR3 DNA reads TGTGCCAGCAGCTTTACCGGGGGGCCGGGCGAGCAGTACTTC.

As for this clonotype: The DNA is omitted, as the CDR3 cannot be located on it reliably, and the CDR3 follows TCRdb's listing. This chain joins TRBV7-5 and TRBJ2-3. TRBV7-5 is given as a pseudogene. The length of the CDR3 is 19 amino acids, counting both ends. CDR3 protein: CISVPPAVISTTVTDTQYF.

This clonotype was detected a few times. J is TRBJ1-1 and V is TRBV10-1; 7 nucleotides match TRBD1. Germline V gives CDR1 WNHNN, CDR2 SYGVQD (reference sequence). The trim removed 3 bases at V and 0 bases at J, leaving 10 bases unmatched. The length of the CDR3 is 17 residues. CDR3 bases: TGCGCCAGCAGTGACAGAAAAGGGGGACAGATGAACACTGAAGCTTTCTTT. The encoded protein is CASSDRKGGQMNTEAFF.

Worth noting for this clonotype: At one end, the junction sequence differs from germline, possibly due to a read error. The CDR3 loop is CASSLRENYDEQFF. Written as DNA, the CDR3 is TGCGCCAGCAGCTTGAGGGAAAACTACGATGAGCAGTTCTTC. The chain is built from TRBV5-1 and TRBJ2-1; D gene uncertain. This CDR3 is 14 amino acids long. In germline, CDR1 is SGHRS, CDR2 YFSETQ.

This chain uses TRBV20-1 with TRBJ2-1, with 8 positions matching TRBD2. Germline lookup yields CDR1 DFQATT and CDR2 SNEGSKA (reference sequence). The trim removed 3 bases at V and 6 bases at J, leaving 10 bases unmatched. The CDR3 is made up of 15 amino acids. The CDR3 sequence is CSARRGVPRANEQFF. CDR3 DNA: TGCAGTGCTAGGCGGGGGGTCCCCAGGGCCAATGAGCAGTTCTTC.

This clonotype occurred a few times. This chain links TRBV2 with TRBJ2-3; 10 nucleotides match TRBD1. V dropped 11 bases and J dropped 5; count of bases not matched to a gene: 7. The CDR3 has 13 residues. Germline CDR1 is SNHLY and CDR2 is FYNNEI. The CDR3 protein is CARQGADRDTQYF. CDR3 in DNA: TGTGCCCGACAGGGGGCGGACAGAGATACGCAGTATTTT. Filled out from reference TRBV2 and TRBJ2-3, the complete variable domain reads EPEVTQTPSHQVTQMGQEVILRCVPISNHLYFYWYRQILGQKVEFLVSFYNNEISEKSEIFDDQFSVERPDGSNFTLKIRSTKLEDSAMYFCARQGADRDTQYFGPGTRLTVL.

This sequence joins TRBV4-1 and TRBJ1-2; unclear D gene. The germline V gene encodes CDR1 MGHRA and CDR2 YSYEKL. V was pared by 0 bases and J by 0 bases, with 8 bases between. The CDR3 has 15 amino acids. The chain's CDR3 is CASSQEATPNYGYTF. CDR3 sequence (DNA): TGCGCCAGCAGCCAAGAAGCAACACCTAACTATGGCTACACCTTC.

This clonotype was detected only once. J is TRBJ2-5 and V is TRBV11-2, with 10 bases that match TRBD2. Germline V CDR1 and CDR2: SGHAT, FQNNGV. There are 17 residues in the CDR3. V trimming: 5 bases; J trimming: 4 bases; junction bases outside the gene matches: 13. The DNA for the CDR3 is TGTGCCAGCAGCCCTCTGCTTGGACTAGCGGCTACAGAGACCCAGTACTTC. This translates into CASSPLLGLAATETQYF. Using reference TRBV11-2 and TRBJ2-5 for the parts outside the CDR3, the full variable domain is EAGVAQSPRYKIIEKRQSVAFWCNPISGHATLYWYQQILGQGPKLLIQFQNNGVVDDSQLPKDRFSAERLKGVDSTLKIQPAKLEDSAVYLCASSPLLGLAATETQYFGPGTRLLVL.

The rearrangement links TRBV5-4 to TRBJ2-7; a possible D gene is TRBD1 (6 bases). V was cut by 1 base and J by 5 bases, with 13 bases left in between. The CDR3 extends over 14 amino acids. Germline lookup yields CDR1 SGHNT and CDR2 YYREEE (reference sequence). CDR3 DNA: TGTGCCAGCAGCTTGTTTCCAGGGGACCACGAGCAGTACGTC. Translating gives CASSLFPGDHEQYV.

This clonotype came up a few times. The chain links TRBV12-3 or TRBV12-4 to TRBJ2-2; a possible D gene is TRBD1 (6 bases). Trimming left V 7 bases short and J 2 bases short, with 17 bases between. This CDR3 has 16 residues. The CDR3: CASTTFLDSNTGELFF. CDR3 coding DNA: TGTGCCAGCACCACCTTTTTGGACAGCAACACCGGGGAGCTGTTTTTT.